The clone carrying this T cell receptor (beta chain) was recorded a few times. What it binds is unknown. The CDR3 has 12 amino acids. With 4 bases removed from V and 7 bases from J, the gap between germline ends came to 12 bases. Germline V gene data show CDR1 as SGHNT and CDR2 as YYREEE (reference sequence). TCRdb's table, derived via immunoSEQ multiplex PCR, lists solely in-frame clones and lacks some. The sample shows 150,000 to 200,000 clones, 80% to 90% of them seen only once. This sample was included in a study of cytomegalovirus exposure and HLA in healthy donors. Whole-study results and caveats: According to a subsequent analysis, TCR clusters from the first cohort were inclined to appear together in the roughly 130 validation repertoires.

The origin of this receptor is a woman in her 30s in good health and CMV-seronegative. The chain employs TRBV5-4 and TRBJ2-7; maybe TRBD2 (6 bases). Sequencing input: PBMCs. Here the CDR3 DNA reads TGTGCCAGCAGCCCGGGGGTCGAAGAGCAGTACTTC. This gives the protein CASSPGVEEQYF.